These 26 T cell receptor beta chains were sequenced from one sample in a study of human T cells and chemical hapten exposure. Extraction yielded total RNA from whole blood (unfractionated). For the library, individual cDNA molecules each received unique molecular identifiers. TCRdb reanalysed the reads using MiXCR and keeps one entry per CDR3 protein. The sample records 95,000 to 150,000 distinct CDR3 sequences, around 9% being singletons. Input material: whole blood. All receptors come from a human donor in good health. Some clones in this sample may be carry-over from other donors' samples.

This clonotype was detected ten times or more. The DNA for the CDR3 is TGTGCCATCAGTGACATAGACAGTTCCTACGAGCAGTACTTC. This gives the protein CAISDIDSSYEQYF. This chain joins TRBV10-3 and TRBJ2-7; possible D gene TRBD1, 5 bases. V was trimmed by 3 bases and J by 1 base, leaving 10 bases between them. Germline V gene data show CDR1 as ENHRY and CDR2 as SYGVKD. The CDR3 totals 14 residues.

This clonotype appeared many times. J is TRBJ2-5 and V is TRBV7-8; maybe TRBD1 (5 bases). V was shortened by 1 base and J by 1 base, with 10 bases between the two germline ends. The CDR3 consists of 15 residues. The germline CDR1 and CDR2 sequences are SGHVS and FQNEAQ. DNA for the CDR3: TGTGCCAGCAGCTTAGTGAGCAGGGTCCAAGAGACCCAGTACTTC. It specifies CASSLVSRVQETQYF.

This clonotype was counted between two and nine times. The rearrangement uses TRBV27 and TRBJ2-1; 13 nucleotides match TRBD2. Per the germline V gene, CDR1 is MNHEY and CDR2 is SMNVEV (reference sequence). Unmatched junction bases numbered 13, after V lost 5 bases and J lost 6 bases. The CDR3 is made up of 18 amino acids. This CDR3 reads CASSKGTSGTITGNEQFF. As DNA, the CDR3 is TGTGCCAGCAGTAAAGGGACTAGCGGGACCATTACCGGCAATGAGCAGTTCTTC.

CDR3 nucleotide sequence: TGCAGTGCTGGCGATACAGGGTCTGGGGCCAACGTCCTGACTTTC. It yields the protein CSAGDTGSGANVLTF. The chain links TRBV20-1 to TRBJ2-6; a weak D match, TRBD1 (6 bases). V was trimmed by 5 bases and J by 1 base, leaving 12 bases between them. Germline loops: CDR1 DFQATT, CDR2 SNEGSKA (reference sequence). This CDR3 region has 15 residues.

This clonotype was recorded a few times. The chain joins TRBV2 to TRBJ2-5; D perhaps matches TRBD2 (5 bases). The germline V gene has CDR1 SNHLY and CDR2 FYNNEI. This CDR3 region has 14 residues. Trimming took 4 bases from V and 1 from J, leaving 10 bases between them. The CDR3 is CASSVGDSQETQYF. CDR3 DNA sequence: TGTGCCAGCAGTGTGGGAGACTCCCAAGAGACCCAGTACTTC.

The CDR3 loop reads CASSDRLGRTEAFF. For the CDR3, the DNA is TGTGCCAGCAGCGATAGGCTGGGTCGGACTGAAGCTTTCTTT. The V call is TRBV7-9, the J call TRBJ1-1, with D unresolved. V was shortened by 5 bases and J by 5 bases, with 15 bases between the two germline ends. The length of the CDR3 is 14 residues. Germline lookup yields CDR1 SEHNR and CDR2 FQNEAQ (reference sequence).

In this sample, this clonotype turned up a few times. The chain has TRBV6-6 and TRBJ1-4, with TRBD1 as a possible D gene (5 bases). CDR1 and CDR2 (germline): MNHNY, SVGAGI (reference sequence). This CDR3 comprises 15 residues. Trimming took off 2 bases at V and 0 bases at J, with 7 bases between the two ends. The CDR3 DNA reads TGTGCCAGCAGTTACCAGGGTACAACTAATGAAAAACTGTTTTTT. This codes for CASSYQGTTNEKLFF.

The chain combines TRBV24-1 with TRBJ2-1; no clear D. The CDR3 length is 13 residues. Trimming shortened V by 3 bases and J by 10 bases, and 12 bases separated the two germline ends. Germline V gene data show CDR1 as KGHDR and CDR2 as SFDVKD. The CDR3, as DNA: TGTGCCACCAGTGATCCGGATTCATTAGAGCAGTTCTTC. The encoded protein is CATSDPDSLEQFF.

This clonotype occurred many times. The gene calls are TRBV12-3 or TRBV12-4 and TRBJ2-1, with TRBD2 matching over 7 bases. The CDR3 consists of 17 residues. Germline trimming cut 4 bases from V and 4 bases from J; bases unmatched to any gene: 13. The CDR3 DNA follows: TGTGCCAGCAGTTCCCCTAAAAGCGGGACCCTGTACAATGAGCAGTTCTTC. It yields the protein CASSSPKSGTLYNEQFF.

This clonotype was seen only a few times. The chain carries TRBV3-1 and TRBJ1-6; 7 bases align to TRBD1. Per the germline V gene, CDR1 is LGHDT and CDR2 is YNNKEL (reference sequence). The junction had 1 base not matched to a gene; V was cut back by 4 bases and J by 4 bases. The CDR3 is 14 residues long. CDR3 bases: TGTGCCAGCAGCCCGACAGGGTATAATTCACCCCTCCACTTT. As protein: CASSPTGYNSPLHF.

In its sample, this clonotype was seen a few times. This chain connects TRBV20-1 to TRBJ2-1; TRBD1 or TRBD2 may be the D gene (5 bases each). This CDR3 comprises 12 residues. The V gene lost 6 bases and the J gene lost 6 bases, with 12 bases spanning the gap. Germline lookup yields CDR1 DFQATT and CDR2 SNEGSKA (reference sequence). The chain's CDR3 is CSAWDPLNEQFF. Here the CDR3 DNA reads TGCAGTGCATGGGACCCCCTCAATGAGCAGTTCTTC.

This clonotype was seen ten or more times. The chain links TRBV5-1 to TRBJ2-1, with TRBD2 identical over 9 bases. The CDR3 length is 13 residues. The V gene's germline CDR1 is SGHRS and CDR2 YFSETQ. V lost 3 bases to trimming and J lost 7 bases; unmatched junction nucleotides: 2. The CDR3 loop is CASSWSGGNEQFF. For the CDR3, the DNA is TGCGCCAGCAGCTGGAGCGGGGGGAATGAGCAGTTCTTC.

The sample holds a few counts of this clonotype. This chain joins TRBV4-3 and TRBJ2-7; D unclear. The CDR3 has 14 amino acids. V lost 1 base to trimming and J lost 0 bases, with 7 bases between them. Germline lookup yields CDR1 LGHNA and CDR2 YSLEER. CDR3 in DNA: TGCGCCAGCAGCCAAGGGGAAGGCTCCTACGAGCAGTACTTC. Residues: CASSQGEGSYEQYF.

This clonotype was picked up many times. The chain carries TRBV14 and TRBJ2-7, with 8 bases that match TRBD1. After removal of 1 base from V and 9 bases from J, the junction contained 5 bases not matched to a gene. There are 13 residues in the CDR3. Germline-derived CDR1 and CDR2 are SGHDN and FVKESK. In DNA form, the CDR3 reads TGTGCCAGCAGCCAAGGGACAGGGCGGCGGCAGTACTTC. This translates into CASSQGTGRRQYF.

This clonotype was seen repeatedly, ten times or more. The CDR3 nucleotides are TGCAGTGCTAGAAGTGGGACAGGGGGCAATCAGCCCCAGCATTTT. Residues: CSARSGTGGNQPQHF. The J gene is TRBJ1-5, the V gene TRBV20-1, with 10 bases that match TRBD1. This CDR3 is built from 15 residues. CDR1 and CDR2 (germline): DFQATT, SNEGSKA (reference sequence). With 2 bases clipped from V and 2 bases from J, the junction kept 3 bases outside the gene matches.

The rearrangement links TRBV10-3 to TRBJ2-7; the D gene is possibly TRBD1 (6 bases). The ends were cut back, 0 bases at V and 3 bases at J, with 15 bases in the middle. The CDR3 is 16 amino acids. Germline CDR1 is ENHRY and CDR2 is SYGVKD. The CDR3 reads CAISESIRDTNYEQYF. The CDR3, as DNA: TGTGCCATCAGTGAGTCGATACGGGACACAAACTACGAGCAGTACTTC.

The chain is built from TRBV2 and TRBJ2-5; weak D call: TRBD1 (6 bases). The CDR3 extends over 13 amino acids. Trimming cost V 6 bases and J 5 bases, with 13 bases left between them. The V gene's germline CDR1 is SNHLY and CDR2 FYNNEI. The DNA for the CDR3 is TGTGCCAGCAGCGGATACAGGGTGGAGACCCAGTACTTC. Protein: CASSGYRVETQYF.

This clonotype was counted between two and nine times. V usage is TRBV5-4 and J usage is TRBJ2-1; a possible D gene is TRBD2 (5 bases). From germline, CDR1 is SGHNT and CDR2 YYREEE (reference sequence). V was shortened by 3 bases and J by 10 bases, with 14 bases between the two germline ends. This CDR3 is built from 13 residues. In nucleotides, the CDR3 is TGTGCCAGCAGCTATAGGGAGAACTCGGAGCAGTTCTTC. The encoded protein is CASSYRENSEQFF.

The V and J genes are TRBV2 and TRBJ1-6; 10 nucleotides match TRBD1. The CDR3 sequence is 13 residues long. The V segment lost 11 bases and the J segment 7 bases; nucleotides outside the gene matches: 5. Germline lookup yields CDR1 SNHLY and CDR2 FYNNEI. The CDR3 DNA reads TGTGCCTTTGGGACAGGGGAAAATTCACCCCTCCACTTT. Amino acids: CAFGTGENSPLHF.

This clonotype was detected a few times. The rearrangement links TRBV7-9 to TRBJ2-1, with D possibly TRBD2 on 6 matching bases. Per germline, CDR1 SEHNR and CDR2 FQNEAQ (reference sequence). Trimming took 0 bases from V and 7 from J, leaving 13 bases between them. The CDR3 length is 15 residues. Here the CDR3 DNA reads TGTGCCAGCAGCTTAGCGGGAGGTAATTCGAATGAGCAGTTCTTC. The encoded protein is CASSLAGGNSNEQFF.

This clonotype was recorded a few times. The V call is TRBV12-3 or TRBV12-4, the J call TRBJ1-2; TRBD1 might be the D (5 bases). V was pared by 3 bases and J by 8 bases, with 13 bases between. The CDR3 totals 13 residues. The CDR3 spells CASSFFGGDGYTF. The CDR3 DNA is TGTGCCAGCAGTTTTTTTGGCGGGGACGGCTACACCTTC.

The CDR3 DNA is TGTGCCAGCAGTGAAGCTAGCGGGCGGAACACCGGGGAGCTGTTTTTT. It is translated as CASSEASGRNTGELFF. The chain is built from TRBV6-1 and TRBJ2-2; TRBD2 matches at 7 bases. The length of the CDR3 is 16 residues. Germline V gene data show CDR1 as MNHNS and CDR2 as SASEGT. V lost 0 bases, J lost 1 base, and 2 bases stayed unmatched.

This clonotype has just a few counts. V is TRBV10-3 and J is TRBJ2-1, with D perhaps TRBD1 or TRBD2 (5 bases each). The germline CDR1 and CDR2 sequences are ENHRY and SYGVKD. The CDR3 contains 18 residues. Trimming took 6 bases from V and 4 from J, leaving 25 bases between them. The CDR3 here is CAISLPGTTLSGYNEQFF. The CDR3 DNA reads as TGTGCCATCAGCCTTCCCGGGACCACCTTGTCAGGATACAATGAGCAGTTCTTC.

The rearrangement links TRBV7-9 to TRBJ1-5; a possible D gene is TRBD1 (5 bases). The germline CDR1 and CDR2 sequences are SEHNR and FQNEAQ (reference sequence). The CDR3 consists of 19 residues. Between the trimmed V and J ends, which lost 1 base and 1 base, there was a span of 20 bases. The CDR3 loop is CASSLVFGQGGWSNQPQHF. The CDR3 DNA reads TGTGCCAGCAGCTTAGTCTTCGGGCAGGGAGGTTGGAGCAATCAGCCCCAGCATTTT.

J is TRBJ2-1 and V is TRBV6-5; 11 bases match TRBD1. The V segment lost 6 bases and the J segment 6 bases; nucleotides outside the gene matches: 4. Germline values: CDR1 MNHEY, CDR2 SVGAGI. The CDR3 totals 14 residues. Here the CDR3 reads CASRHGTGGNEQFF. The CDR3 nucleotides read TGTGCCAGCAGACATGGGACAGGGGGCAATGAGCAGTTCTTC.

This clonotype was recorded at least ten times. CDR3 nucleotide sequence: TGTGCCAGCAGTCAAAGGGCCGGACGGACATTCTACGAGCAGTACTTC. Amino acid sequence: CASSQRAGRTFYEQYF. V is TRBV6-2 or TRBV6-3 and J is TRBJ2-7; maybe TRBD1 (5 bases). In germline, CDR1 is MNHEY, CDR2 SVGEGT. Trimming took 5 bases from V and 3 from J, leaving 20 bases between them. CDR3 length: 16 amino acids.